A selection of T cell receptor beta chains follows, all from one sample in a study of identical twins. TCRdb itself ran the 5' RACE reads through MiXCR, one entry per CDR3 protein. The sample holds approximately 490,000 distinct CDR3 sequences; 20% to 25% are singletons and the top ten take more than 0.4%. The data were also submitted as part of a second study, on yellow fever vaccine responses in identical twins.

Input material: CD4+ T cells sorted from blood. The receptor set was obtained from a woman aged 18-29 years in good health. The CDR3 runs from the conserved cysteine through the conserved F or W. Each record gives: CDR3 protein, V gene, J gene.

CAISDSGLAAYEQYF	TRBV10-3	TRBJ2-7
CASSPRLATSYEQYF	TRBV3-1	TRBJ2-7
CASSPGTETNQPQHF	TRBV18	TRBJ1-5
CASSQDPPTAFPYNEQFF	TRBV3-1	TRBJ2-1
CSARTDTNTGELFF	TRBV20-1	TRBJ2-2
CAITSQIAGASYEQYF	TRBV10-3	TRBJ2-7
CCARTGPSSGPFNEQFF	TRBV20-1	TRBJ2-1
CSARDFGGQQPQHF	TRBV20-1	TRBJ1-5
CASSPGLAGGYRTYEQYF	TRBV4-1	TRBJ2-7
CASSLDSGGRTDTQYF	TRBV7-9	TRBJ2-3
CATSGQSTDTQYF	TRBV24-1	TRBJ2-3
CASQPGTGGTEAFF	TRBV19	TRBJ1-1
CASSPRGLTEAFF	TRBV7-9	TRBJ1-1
CAIGTGDDKNIQYF	TRBV10-3	TRBJ2-4